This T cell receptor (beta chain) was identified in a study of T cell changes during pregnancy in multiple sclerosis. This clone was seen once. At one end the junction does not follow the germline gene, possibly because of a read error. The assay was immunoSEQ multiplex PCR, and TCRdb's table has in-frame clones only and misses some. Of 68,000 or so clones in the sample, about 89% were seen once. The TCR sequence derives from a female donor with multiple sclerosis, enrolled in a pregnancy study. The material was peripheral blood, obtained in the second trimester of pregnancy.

In DNA form, the CDR3 reads TGTGCCAGCTCCCTTCTAGCGGGGGACTTCACAGACACGCAGTATTTT. As protein: CASSLLAGDFTDTQYF. The chain is built from TRBV6-6 and TRBJ2-3; TRBD2 matches at 10 bases. Germline V CDR1 and CDR2: MNHNY, SVGAGI (reference sequence). CDR3 size: 16 residues.